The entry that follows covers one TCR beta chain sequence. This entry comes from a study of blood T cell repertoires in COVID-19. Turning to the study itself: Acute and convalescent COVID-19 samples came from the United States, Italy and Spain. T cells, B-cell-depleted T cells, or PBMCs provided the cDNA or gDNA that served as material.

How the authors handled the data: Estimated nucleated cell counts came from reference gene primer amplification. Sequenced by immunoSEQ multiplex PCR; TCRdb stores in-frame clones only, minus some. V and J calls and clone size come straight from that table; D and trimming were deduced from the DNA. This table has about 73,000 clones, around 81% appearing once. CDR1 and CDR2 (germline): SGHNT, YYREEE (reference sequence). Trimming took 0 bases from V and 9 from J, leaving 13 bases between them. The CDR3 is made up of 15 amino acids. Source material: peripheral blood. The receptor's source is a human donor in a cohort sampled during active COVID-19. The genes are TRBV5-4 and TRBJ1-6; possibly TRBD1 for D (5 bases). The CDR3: CASSLGGEMSSPLHF. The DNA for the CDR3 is TGTGCCAGCAGCTTGGGGGGGGAGATGAGTTCACCCCTCCACTTT. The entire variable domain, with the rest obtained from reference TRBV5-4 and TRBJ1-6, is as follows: ETGVTQSPTHLIKTRGQQVTLRCSSQSGHNTVSWYQQALGQGPQFIFQYYREEENGRGNFPPRFSGLQFPNYSSELNVNALELDDSALYLCASSLGGEMSSPLHFGNGTRLTVT.